Presented here are 11 T cell receptor beta chains from one specimen sequenced in a study of blood T cell repertoires in COVID-19. TCRdb's table, derived via immunoSEQ multiplex PCR, lists solely in-frame clones and lacks some. This sample has 450,000 to 500,000 clones, with 80% to 90% found just once. Sequenced material: peripheral blood. The receptors stem from a human donor in a cohort sampled during active COVID-19.

The rearrangement links TRBV4-3 to TRBJ2-7; D is undetermined. The germline V gene encodes CDR1 LGHNA and CDR2 YSLEER. The CDR3 covers 14 residues. Between the trimmed V and J ends, which lost 0 bases and 3 bases, there was a span of 9 bases. CDR3 amino acids: CASSQEVSGYEQYF. The CDR3 nucleotides are TGCGCCAGCAGCCAAGAAGTATCGGGCTACGAGCAGTACTTC.

The J gene is TRBJ2-1, the V gene TRBV6-1, with TRBD2 identical over 11 bases. The length of the CDR3 is 16 residues. Germline CDR1 reads MNHNS; CDR2 reads SASEGT. After removal of 3 bases from V and 4 bases from J, the junction contained 5 bases not matched to a gene. In nucleotides, the CDR3 is TGTGCCAGCAGTGAGGAAACTAGCGGGAGTTACAATGAGCAGTTCTTC. Protein: CASSEETSGSYNEQFF.

This clone was counted only a few times. This CDR3 is CASSSQAGYNQPQHF. Written as DNA, the CDR3 is TGTGCCAGCAGTTCCCAAGCGGGTTACAATCAGCCCCAGCATTTT. This chain uses TRBV6-5 with TRBJ1-5, with D uncertain. This CDR3 has 15 amino acids. Germline V gives CDR1 MNHEY, CDR2 SVGAGI. V was pared by 4 bases and J by 3 bases, with 13 bases between.

The chain couples TRBV7-8 to TRBJ1-1, with D possibly being TRBD1 (5 bases). The germline V gene encodes CDR1 SGHVS and CDR2 FQNEAQ. V lost 0 bases, J lost 8 bases, and 10 bases lay in between. The CDR3 consists of 13 residues. In nucleotides, the CDR3 is TGTGCCAGCAGCTTAGCGGGCCAGGGCGAAGCTTTCTTT. Amino acids: CASSLAGQGEAFF.

The chain employs TRBV6-4 and TRBJ2-1; 8 bases fit TRBD2. Germline CDR1 and CDR2: MRHNA and SNTAGT. The V gene end was trimmed by 6 bases and the J gene end by 7 bases; junction bases not matched to a gene: 8. The CDR3 extends over 14 amino acids. CDR3 DNA sequence: TGTGCCAGCAGCGGTGGACTAGCTGCGAATGAGCAGTTCTTC. Its protein is CASSGGLAANEQFF.

The chain combines TRBV10-3 with TRBJ2-2; perhaps TRBD1 as D (5 bases). Germline CDR1 reads ENHRY; CDR2 reads SYGVKD. V was clipped by 6 bases and J by 1 base, with 9 bases between them. The CDR3 length is 14 residues. CDR3 nucleotides: TGTGCCATCAGCCCGACAGTGAACACCGGGGAGCTGTTTTTT. Its protein is CAISPTVNTGELFF.

The chain couples TRBV28 to TRBJ2-3, with D possibly being TRBD2 (6 bases). V gave up 5 bases and J gave up 10 bases, with 16 bases separating them. Per germline, CDR1 MDHEN and CDR2 SYDVKM. This CDR3 has 13 residues. CDR3 DNA: TGTGCCAGCAGTACTGATAAGGGACTTGCGCAGTATTTT. Translation gives CASSTDKGLAQYF.

This chain links TRBV9 with TRBJ1-4; possible D gene TRBD1, 5 bases. The ends were cut back, 0 bases at V and 4 bases at J, with 10 bases in the middle. The CDR3 consists of 15 residues. Germline V CDR1 and CDR2: SGDLS, YYNGEE. The chain's CDR3 is CASSVGGGVNEKLFF. CDR3 sequence (DNA): TGTGCCAGCAGCGTAGGTGGAGGGGTTAATGAAAAACTGTTTTTT.

This chain uses TRBV19 with TRBJ1-2, with D unclear. Germline V gene sequence: CDR1 LNHDA, CDR2 SQIVND (reference sequence). V was shortened by 4 bases and J by 0 bases, with 15 bases between the two germline ends. This CDR3 region has 16 residues. This CDR3 reads CASSKRGSSSNYGYTF. The DNA of the CDR3 is TGTGCCAGTAGTAAACGGGGTTCCTCCTCTAACTATGGCTACACCTTC.

The CDR3 loop is CASSFREGVTEAFF. In DNA, the CDR3 is TGTGCCAGCAGTTTCAGGGAAGGAGTCACTGAAGCTTTCTTT. V and J are TRBV6-5 and TRBJ1-1; tentative D call: TRBD1 (5 bases). Germline lookup yields CDR1 MNHEY and CDR2 SVGAGI. Trimming took 4 bases from V and 4 from J, leaving 13 bases between them. The CDR3 is 14 residues long.

V is TRBV11-1 and J is TRBJ2-7; TRBD1 matches at 10 bases. J was trimmed by 6 bases and V by 5 bases; bases with no gene match: 10. CDR1 is SGHAT, CDR2 FQDESV, per germline (reference sequence). This CDR3 region has 15 residues. CDR3 nucleotide sequence: TGTGCCAGCAGCCACCCCGGGACAGGGGTGGGCGAGCAGTACTTC. Translated: CASSHPGTGVGEQYF.